Below, 20 T cell receptor beta chains from the same sample are listed, as sequenced in a study of T cells after yellow fever vaccination. TCRdb re-analysed the 5' RACE reads in MiXCR, keeping a single row per CDR3 protein. The sample lists more than 30,000 distinct CDR3 sequences, more than 6.5% occurring once. The sequencing used PBMCs, either bulk or a sorted T-cell subset (CD4+, CD8+, memory, or dextramer-sorted; not recorded which), collected on the day of the first yellow fever vaccination. These receptors were collected from a young man who received the YFV17D yellow fever vaccine.

The V and J genes are TRBV7-3 and TRBJ2-7, with 11 bases that match TRBD2. From germline, CDR1 is SGHTA and CDR2 FQGTGA. Unmatched junction bases numbered 8, after V lost 4 bases and J lost 6 bases. CDR3 length equals 15 residues. The CDR3 DNA reads as TGTGCCAGCAGCTCGGCACTAGCGGGGGTAAGCGAGCAGTACTTC. Translated, it gives CASSSALAGVSEQYF.

This clonotype has only a few counts. The chain uses TRBV4-3 and TRBJ1-2; 7 nucleotides agree with TRBD1. The CDR3 has 14 residues. V gave up 1 base and J gave up 4 bases; unmatched junction bases: 3. From germline, CDR1 is LGHNA and CDR2 YSLEER. The CDR3 nucleotides are TGCGCCAGCAGCCAAGCAAGACAGGGCTATGGCTACACCTTC. Its translation: CASSQARQGYGYTF.

This CDR3 reads CATDAIGGAMGNEQFF. The DNA of the CDR3 is TGTGCCACCGATGCTATCGGGGGGGCCATGGGTAATGAGCAGTTCTTC. This chain connects TRBV5-4 to TRBJ2-1; 8 bases fit TRBD2. From germline, CDR1 is SGHNT and CDR2 YYREEE (reference sequence). Trimming removed 9 bases from V and 7 bases from J; junction bases left unmatched: 18. The CDR3 has 16 residues. Supplemented by reference TRBV5-4 and TRBJ2-1, the full variable domain reads ETGVTQSPTHLIKTRGQQVTLRCSSQSGHNTVSWYQQALGQGPQFIFQYYREEENGRGNFPPRFSGLQFPNYSSELNVNALELDDSALYLCATDAIGGAMGNEQFFGPGTRLTVL.

In its sample, this clonotype was seen many times. The chain couples TRBV20-1 to TRBJ2-5, with 10 bases identical to TRBD1. Trimming took 7 bases from V and 5 from J; bases not matched to a gene: 10. Per germline, CDR1 DFQATT and CDR2 SNEGSKA (reference sequence). This CDR3 has 14 amino acids. The CDR3 region has the DNA TGCAGTGTTACCCGACAGGGGGCGAGGGAGACCCAGTACTTC. Its translation is CSVTRQGARETQYF.

This chain links TRBV14 with TRBJ2-3; TRBD2 matches at 12 bases. This CDR3 comprises 18 residues. Germline V gives CDR1 SGHDN, CDR2 FVKESK. V dropped 3 bases and J dropped 2; count of bases not matched to a gene: 9. The CDR3 reads CASSQRPGLAGTTDTQYF. The CDR3 DNA reads as TGTGCCAGCAGCCAGCGCCCCGGACTAGCGGGGACCACAGATACGCAGTATTTT. Full variable domain (remainder filled in from reference TRBV14 and TRBJ2-3): EAGVTQFPSHSVIEKGQTVTLRCDPISGHDNLYWYRRVMGKEIKFLLHFVKESKQDESGMPNNRFLAERTGGTYSTLKVQPAELEDSGVYFCASSQRPGLAGTTDTQYFGPGTRLTVL.

The chain recombines TRBV19 with TRBJ2-6, with TRBD1 matching 8 bases. V gave up 5 bases and J gave up 3 bases; unmatched junction bases: 6. Germline CDR1 LNHDA, CDR2 SQIVND (reference sequence). The CDR3 runs 16 residues. CDR3 protein: CASSRQGAGGANVLTF. CDR3 sequence (DNA): TGTGCCAGTAGTCGTCAGGGGGCCGGTGGGGCCAACGTCCTGACTTTC. The full variable domain, rest sourced from reference TRBV19 and TRBJ2-6, is DGGITQSPKYLFRKEGQNVTLSCEQNLNHDAMYWYRQDPGQGLRLIYYSQIVNDFQKGDIAEGYSVSREKKESFPLTVTSAQKNPTAFYLCASSRQGAGGANVLTFGAGSRLTVL.

This clonotype has at least ten counts. The gene calls are TRBV28 and TRBJ2-6; D is undetermined. V dropped 2 bases and J dropped 1 base, with 9 bases sitting between them. The CDR3 runs 16 residues. Germline V lookup: CDR1 MDHEN, CDR2 SYDVKM. Here the CDR3 DNA reads TGTGCCAGCAGTTTAGCTGAGATTTCTGGGGCCAACGTCCTGACTTTC. Its protein product is CASSLAEISGANVLTF.

By proportion, this clonotype is medium-sized. The J gene is TRBJ2-1, the V gene TRBV5-6; TRBD2 is a possible D gene (5 bases). Germline V lookup: CDR1 SGHDT, CDR2 YYEEEE. This CDR3 region has 14 residues. Trimming pared 2 bases from V and 9 bases from J, leaving 15 bases between. The CDR3 sequence: CASSFGHYRGEQFF. CDR3 DNA sequence: TGTGCCAGCAGCTTTGGTCATTATCGGGGTGAGCAGTTCTTC.

In this sample, this clonotype turned up many times. The V call is TRBV12-3 or TRBV12-4, the J call TRBJ2-1; TRBD1 aligns across 8 bases. V gave up 5 bases and J gave up 0 bases; unmatched junction bases: 3. The CDR3 consists of 15 residues. The CDR3 spells CASSRQGSSYNEQFF. CDR3 nucleotides: TGTGCCAGCAGTCGACAGGGGAGCTCCTACAATGAGCAGTTCTTC.

In this sample, this clonotype turned up many times. This chain connects TRBV6-2 or TRBV6-3 to TRBJ1-5; D remains ambiguous. V was shortened by 7 bases and J by 4 bases, with 8 bases between the two germline ends. Germline V gene lookup returns CDR1 MNHEY and CDR2 SVGEGT. The CDR3 totals 12 residues. CDR3 nucleotide sequence: TGTGCCAGCAAACGGGAGAATCAGCCCCAGCATTTT. Translating it yields CASKRENQPQHF.

This clonotype was counted a few times. This sequence joins TRBV7-2 and TRBJ2-5, with D possibly TRBD2 on 6 matching bases. V was cut by 6 bases and J by 2 bases, with 13 bases left in between. The CDR3 is 14 amino acids. Looked up from germline, CDR1 is SGHTA and CDR2 is FQGNSA. CDR3 DNA sequence: TGTGCCAGCAGGACCGGGACTGTACAAGAGACCCAGTACTTC. Amino acids: CASRTGTVQETQYF.

This clonotype was seen a few times. V is TRBV20-1 and J is TRBJ1-6; unclear D gene. The CDR3 is made up of 16 amino acids. Germline CDR1 reads DFQATT; CDR2 reads SNEGSKA (reference sequence). Trimming stripped 3 bases from V and 0 bases from J, with 12 bases between. CDR3 protein: CSASVRPSSYNSPLHF. CDR3 bases: TGCAGTGCTAGTGTCAGGCCGAGCTCCTATAATTCACCCCTCCACTTT.

There are many counts of this clonotype. The rearrangement links TRBV4-1 to TRBJ2-3; 9 nucleotides match TRBD1. CDR1 and CDR2 (germline): MGHRA, YSYEKL. J gave up 2 bases and V 4 bases, and 7 bases lay outside the gene matches. The CDR3 runs 16 residues. CDR3 sequence (DNA): TGCGCCAGCAGCCGAGACAGGGGGGGAGTCACAGATACGCAGTATTTT. This sequence encodes CASSRDRGGVTDTQYF.

This clonotype was counted many times. The chain couples TRBV12-3 or TRBV12-4 to TRBJ1-1, with 8 bases matching TRBD1. The CDR3 sequence is 15 residues long. Trimming at V came to 5 bases and at J to 1 base, leaving 6 bases not matched to a gene. As DNA, the CDR3 is TGTGCCAGCAGTCCGTTTACAGGGGGGAACACTGAAGCTTTCTTT. It yields the protein CASSPFTGGNTEAFF.

Ten or more counts support this clonotype. V usage is TRBV5-6 and J usage is TRBJ2-2; tentatively, D is TRBD1 (5 bases). This CDR3 has 16 residues. Germline V gives CDR1 SGHDT, CDR2 YYEEEE. The V end lost 3 bases, the J end lost 0 bases, and 12 bases lay between the germline ends. The CDR3 DNA reads TGTGCCAGCAGCTCCTACAGGCTCGCGAACACCGGGGAGCTGTTTTTT. As protein: CASSSYRLANTGELFF.

This clonotype occurred many times. The rearrangement links TRBV7-2 to TRBJ1-6, with D possibly TRBD1 on 5 matching bases. The CDR3 covers 12 residues. With 11 bases removed from V and 8 bases from J, the gap between germline ends came to 13 bases. Germline assignment: CDR1 SGHTA and CDR2 FQGNSA. The CDR3 bases are TGTGCCGTAGGGGCACAGTATTCACCCCTCCACTTT. It encodes CAVGAQYSPLHF.

This clonotype was found many times. The gene calls are TRBV6-2 or TRBV6-3 and TRBJ2-1; possibly TRBD1 or TRBD2 for D (5 bases each). Per germline, CDR1 MNHEY and CDR2 SVGEGT. Trimming took 7 bases from V and 2 from J, leaving 9 bases between them. This CDR3 comprises 13 residues. The CDR3 DNA follows: TGTGCCAGCAAACGGGACCCCTACAATGAGCAGTTCTTC. Encoded protein: CASKRDPYNEQFF.

This clonotype was counted at least ten times. V gene TRBV7-2 combines with J gene TRBJ1-1; D remains unclear. Trimming removed 7 bases at V and 1 base at J, with 13 bases between. Germline lookup yields CDR1 SGHTA and CDR2 FQGNSA. CDR3 length: 14 amino acids. The CDR3 DNA reads as TGTGCCAGCACCCCCTCCAGATGGAACACTGAAGCTTTCTTT. Amino acid sequence: CASTPSRWNTEAFF.

This clonotype has ten or more counts. The rearrangement links TRBV7-2 to TRBJ2-5, with TRBD1 identical over 9 bases. Germline values: CDR1 SGHTA, CDR2 FQGNSA. J was trimmed by 5 bases and V by 5 bases; bases with no gene match: 3. The CDR3 is made up of 13 amino acids. The chain's CDR3 is CASSRDRDETQYF. The CDR3 nucleotides read TGTGCCAGCAGCCGGGACAGGGATGAGACCCAGTACTTC.

This clonotype was seen at least ten times. The CDR3 reads CASSLQGAAFF. CDR3 coding DNA: TGTGCCAGCAGCTTACAGGGGGCGGCTTTCTTT. V is TRBV7-2 and J is TRBJ1-1, with TRBD1 matching 8 bases. V shed 2 bases, J shed 11 bases, and the junction held 1 base outside the gene matches. The CDR3 contains 11 residues. Germline assignment: CDR1 SGHTA and CDR2 FQGNSA.